This T cell receptor beta chain was recovered during a study of monozygotic twins with inflammatory bowel disease. Regarding the study as a whole: Clonotype overlap with others was lower in IBD patients than in healthy twins, a difference that was greatest with disease activity. Among IBD patients, TCRbeta diversity (inverse Simpson) was lower than in healthy co-twins. Immunosuppressive treatments differing between patients may have added repertoire variability.

Note on this clonotype: Its target is unknown.

A template switching step added UMIs, each with a 6-nucleotide sample barcode. No DNA is given; TCRdb re-called the 5' RACE reads and lists each CDR3 protein once. Here the sample table reports just over 300,000 distinct CDR3 sequences. The germline V gene encodes CDR1 SEHNR and CDR2 FQNEAQ (reference sequence). The CDR3 is 15 residues long. The receptor's source is a human donor with ulcerative colitis or Crohn's disease, or a healthy co-twin of an affected twin (not recorded which). The chain is built from TRBV7-9 and TRBJ2-1. Sequencing was done on a sample of blood. CDR3 region: CASSLVRDLYNEQFF.